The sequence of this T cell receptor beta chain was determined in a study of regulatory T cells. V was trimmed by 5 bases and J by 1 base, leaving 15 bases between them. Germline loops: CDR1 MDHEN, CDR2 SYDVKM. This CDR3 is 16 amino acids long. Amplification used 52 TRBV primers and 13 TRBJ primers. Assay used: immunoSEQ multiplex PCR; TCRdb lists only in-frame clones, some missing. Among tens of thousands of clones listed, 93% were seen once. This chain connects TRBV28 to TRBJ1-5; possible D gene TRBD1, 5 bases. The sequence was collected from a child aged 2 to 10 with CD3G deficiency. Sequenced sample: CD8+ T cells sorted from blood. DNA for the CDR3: TGTGCCAGCAGTAAGCCGCAGGGTATGAGCAATCAGCCCCAGCATTTT. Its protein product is CASSKPQGMSNQPQHF.